Reported below is one T cell receptor (beta chain). The time point denotes: after neoadjuvant nivolumab, at surgical resection. These newly diagnosed stage II-IVA oral cavity squamous cell carcinoma patients had no prior systemic or radiation treatment. Patients had HPV-negative, locally advanced oral cavity squamous cell carcinoma. The data are from a study of neoadjuvant anti-PD-1 for oral cavity cancer. Using immunoSEQ multiplex PCR, the repertoire was profiled, and TCRdb retains in-frame clones only, with some absent. Of about 13,000 clones in the sample, about 64% were seen once. This specimen was PBMCs, taken after nivolumab (anti-PD-1) treatment. This receptor was obtained from a person aged 40 to 85 with oral cavity squamous cell carcinoma.

The CDR3 bases are TGTGCCAGCAGTGACAGCGGGAGCCCAGATACGCAGTATTTT. It specifies CASSDSGSPDTQYF. The chain uses TRBV6-4 and TRBJ2-3; 8 positions match TRBD2. The V gene end was trimmed by 2 bases and the J gene end by 4 bases; junction bases not matched to a gene: 2. CDR3 length: 14 residues. Germline assignment: CDR1 MRHNA and CDR2 SNTAGT.